Sequencing of this T cell receptor beta chain was carried out in a study of blood T cell repertoires in COVID-19. Study-level information: The United States, Italy and Spain were the sources of the acute and convalescent COVID-19 samples. T cells, B-cell-depleted T cells, or PBMCs supplied cDNA or gDNA.

In the original analysis: For nucleated cells, counts were estimated from reference gene primer amplification. Sequencing was performed with immunoSEQ multiplex PCR; in TCRdb, only in-frame clones are kept and a portion is missing. V, J and clone size reflect that table, while D and trimming were determined from the DNA. Of 250,000 or so clones listed, approximately 84% are singletons. The CDR3 is 14 amino acids. Germline V gene data show CDR1 as SGHTA and CDR2 as FQGNSA. With 5 bases clipped from V and 6 bases from J, the junction kept 9 bases outside the gene matches. This chain connects TRBV7-2 to TRBJ1-1; 7 bases agree with TRBD1. The sample consisted of peripheral blood. The TCR sequence derives from a woman of 80 years or more with acute or convalescent COVID-19. Here the CDR3 reads CASSPGTANSEAFF. The CDR3 DNA reads as TGTGCCAGCAGCCCTGGGACAGCAAATTCTGAAGCTTTCTTT.